Each of the 18 T cell receptor beta chains below was sequenced from the same sample in a study of CD8+ T cells in alopecia areata. RNA extraction was followed by reverse transcription into cDNA, which acted as the sequencing template. Clones were sequenced by immunoSEQ multiplex PCR, and TCRdb holds only the in-frame ones, with some missing. The data show roughly 150,000 clones, roughly 48% seen once. The sample was CD4+ T cells sorted from blood. These receptors originate from a human donor with alopecia areata.

This clone was counted between two and nine times. The chain employs TRBV5-1 and TRBJ2-7; 8 bases map to TRBD2. Germline lookup yields CDR1 SGHRS and CDR2 YFSETQ. The J segment lost 4 bases and the V segment lost 0 bases, leaving 6 bases of the junction unmatched. This CDR3 is built from 15 residues. The CDR3 bases are TGCGCCAGCAGCTTGGTTCCAGCGGGAGTGTACGAGCAGTACTTC. It codes for CASSLVPAGVYEQYF.

A few counts support this clone. The J gene is TRBJ1-2, the V gene TRBV2; D is undetermined. Trimming removed 5 bases from V and 2 bases from J, with 3 bases in between. Germline CDR1 and CDR2: SNHLY and FYNNEI. CDR3 length: 11 amino acids. The CDR3 DNA sequence: TGTGCCAGCAGTAACAACTATGGCTACACCTTC. The encoded protein is CASSNNYGYTF.

This chain links TRBV28 with TRBJ2-7, with 7 bases fitting TRBD1. Germline CDR1 MDHEN, CDR2 SYDVKM. The V and J ends lost 7 bases and 2 bases, in that order; junction bases with no gene match: 5. The CDR3 has 13 amino acids. Here the CDR3 reads CASNEQGTYEQYF. The CDR3 bases are TGTGCCAGCAACGAACAGGGGACCTACGAGCAGTACTTC.

V is TRBV5-1 and J is TRBJ2-1; unclear D gene. The CDR3 is made up of 12 amino acids. Trimming took 4 bases from V and 9 from J, leaving 11 bases between them. The germline CDR1 and CDR2 sequences are SGHRS and YFSETQ. CDR3 nucleotide sequence: TGCGCCAGCAGCCTGAGCCGGAGTGAGCAGTTCTTC. Amino acid sequence: CASSLSRSEQFF.

The chain carries TRBV2 and TRBJ1-2, with D unclear. The CDR3 runs 13 residues. The germline V and J ends were trimmed by 1 base and 10 bases, with 13 bases remaining between them. Germline V CDR1 and CDR2: SNHLY, FYNNEI. CDR3 residues: CASSEVLLVDYTF. CDR3 in DNA: TGTGCCAGCAGTGAAGTTCTTCTTGTTGACTACACCTTC.

This clone has a single count. The chain uses TRBV4-1 and TRBJ1-2; the D is unclear. This CDR3 is 15 amino acids long. Trimming left V 1 base short and J 4 bases short, with 13 bases between. Germline V gene data show CDR1 as MGHRA and CDR2 as YSYEKL. As DNA, the CDR3 is TGCGCCAGCAGCCAAGGAGTTATCCGAGGCTATGGCTACACCTTC. The encoded protein is CASSQGVIRGYGYTF.

This chain joins TRBV6-5 and TRBJ2-3, with 8 bases fitting TRBD2. The CDR3 has 16 amino acids. V shed 2 bases, J shed 0 bases, and the junction held 4 bases outside the gene matches. Germline V lookup: CDR1 MNHEY, CDR2 SVGAGI. The CDR3 nucleotides read TGTGCCAGCAGTTACAGGAGCGGGAGTAGCACAGATACGCAGTATTTT. It specifies CASSYRSGSSTDTQYF.

The V and J genes are TRBV28 and TRBJ2-3; D may be TRBD2 (5 bases). CDR1 is MDHEN and CDR2 is SYDVKM in the germline V gene. This CDR3 is 13 amino acids long. The V end was cut by 10 bases, the J end by 3 bases, with 14 bases between. The CDR3 loop is CATCEGRTDTQYF. The CDR3 region has the DNA TGTGCCACATGCGAGGGTAGAACAGATACGCAGTATTTT. The full variable domain, its missing parts supplied by reference TRBV28 and TRBJ2-3, is DVKVTQSSRYLVKRTGEKVFLECVQDMDHENMFWYRQDPGLGLRLIYFSYDVKMKEKGDIPEGYSVSREKKERFSLILESASTNQTSMYLCATCEGRTDTQYFGPGTRLTVL.

The V and J genes are TRBV7-3 and TRBJ2-3; 10 bases are a match to TRBD1. The V gene's germline CDR1 is SGHTA and CDR2 FQGTGA. This CDR3 is 15 amino acids long. The V gene end was trimmed by 2 bases and the J gene end by 4 bases; junction bases not matched to a gene: 3. CDR3 protein: CASSLFGTGADTQYF. Written as DNA, the CDR3 is TGTGCCAGCAGCTTATTCGGGACAGGGGCAGATACGCAGTATTTT.

This clone was counted only a few times. This rearrangement joins TRBV5-1 to TRBJ2-3, with 15 bases aligning to TRBD2. From germline, CDR1 is SGHRS and CDR2 YFSETQ. V gave up 4 bases and J gave up 10 bases; unmatched junction bases: 4. The CDR3 length is 14 residues. CDR3 region: CASSGGTSGRSQYF. CDR3 nucleotide sequence: TGCGCCAGCAGCGGCGGGACTAGCGGGAGGTCGCAGTATTTT.

The chain has TRBV5-1 and TRBJ2-5; TRBD2 matches at 9 bases. The CDR3 sequence is 16 residues long. J gave up 2 bases and V 0 bases, and 5 bases lay outside the gene matches. CDR1 and CDR2 (germline): SGHRS, YFSETQ. CDR3 region: CASSLDWLAGQETQYF. CDR3 DNA: TGCGCCAGCAGCTTGGATTGGCTAGCGGGACAAGAGACCCAGTACTTC.

This clone has only a few counts. The chain has TRBV28 and TRBJ2-1; D is undetermined. The CDR3 sequence is 14 residues long. Per the germline V gene, CDR1 is MDHEN and CDR2 is SYDVKM. Trimming shortened V by 7 bases and J by 4 bases, and 14 bases separated the two germline ends. CDR3 in amino acids: CASKHGDPYNEQFF. In DNA, the CDR3 is TGTGCCAGCAAGCATGGGGATCCGTACAATGAGCAGTTCTTC.

V and J are TRBV9 and TRBJ2-3; possibly TRBD1 or TRBD2 for D (5 bases each). Germline V gene sequence: CDR1 SGDLS, CDR2 YYNGEE. Trimming left V 0 bases short and J 3 bases short, with 20 bases between. This CDR3 has 18 residues. This CDR3 reads CASSVVGGAEISTDTQYF. The CDR3 DNA reads TGTGCCAGCAGCGTAGTTGGGGGAGCTGAAATATCGACAGATACGCAGTATTTT.

There are a few counts of this clone. This rearrangement joins TRBV19 to TRBJ2-3; D is perhaps TRBD1 (6 bases). The CDR3 runs to 13 residues. CDR1 is LNHDA, CDR2 SQIVND, per germline (reference sequence). Trimming stripped 7 bases from V and 2 bases from J, with 10 bases between. CDR3 bases: TGTGCCAGTACGAAGGGGGACACAGATACGCAGTATTTT. Encoded protein: CASTKGDTDTQYF.

This clone was recorded a few times. The rearrangement links TRBV19 to TRBJ2-5, with D unclear. The CDR3 totals 17 residues. The V gene's germline CDR1 is LNHDA and CDR2 SQIVND (reference sequence). V gave up 1 base and J gave up 5 bases, with 20 bases separating them. Here the CDR3 reads CASSIAPAMRNGETQYF. The CDR3 coding sequence is TGTGCCAGTAGTATAGCCCCTGCGATGAGGAACGGGGAGACCCAGTACTTC.

The chain carries TRBV5-1 and TRBJ1-2, with unresolved D. Trimming left V 2 bases short and J 3 bases short, with 11 bases between. Looked up from germline, CDR1 is SGHRS and CDR2 is YFSETQ. The CDR3 runs 14 residues. This CDR3 is CASSFADGDYGYTF. The CDR3 nucleotides are TGCGCCAGCAGCTTCGCAGACGGGGACTATGGCTACACCTTC.

The CDR3 is CASSFGWAGRNIQYF. Here the CDR3 DNA reads TGCGCCAGCAGCTTCGGGTGGGCCGGGAGAAACATTCAGTACTTC. The chain links TRBV5-1 to TRBJ2-4, with a weak D call TRBD2 (6 bases). Germline V CDR1 and CDR2: SGHRS, YFSETQ. CDR3 size: 15 residues. V was pared by 2 bases and J by 6 bases, with 15 bases between.

This clone was seen more than once but under ten times. The chain carries TRBV7-3 and TRBJ2-3; 10 nucleotides match TRBD2. V was pared by 2 bases and J by 7 bases, with 6 bases of the junction left unmatched. The CDR3 runs 15 residues. Germline lookup yields CDR1 SGHTA and CDR2 FQGTGA. The CDR3 coding sequence is TGTGCCAGCAGCTTAGGGACTAGCGAAAGGAATACGCAGTATTTT. Amino acids: CASSLGTSERNTQYF.